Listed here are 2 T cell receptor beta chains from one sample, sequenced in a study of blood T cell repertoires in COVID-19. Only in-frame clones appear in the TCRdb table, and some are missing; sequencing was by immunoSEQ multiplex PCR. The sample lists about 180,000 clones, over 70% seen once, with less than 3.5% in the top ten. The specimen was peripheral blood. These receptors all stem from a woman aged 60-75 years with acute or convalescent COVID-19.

CDR3 in amino acids: CASSQGGTGDGDEQFF. In DNA form, the CDR3 reads TGTGCCAGCAGCCAAGGGGGGACAGGCGATGGGGATGAGCAGTTCTTC. The chain is built from TRBV4-2 and TRBJ2-1, with 8 bases lining up with TRBD1. The germline V gene encodes CDR1 LGHNA and CDR2 YNFKEQ. After removal of 1 base from V and 8 bases from J, the junction contained 10 bases not matched to a gene. CDR3 length: 16 amino acids.

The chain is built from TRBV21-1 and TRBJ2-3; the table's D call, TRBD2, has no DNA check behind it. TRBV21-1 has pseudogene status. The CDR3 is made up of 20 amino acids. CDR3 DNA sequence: TGTGCCAGCACCCAGCCAGGGAAGGGGGTAGCGGGTGACCACACAGATACGCAGTATTTT. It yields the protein CASTQPGKGVAGDHTDTQYF.